One sample yielded the 2 T cell receptor beta chains listed below, sequenced in a study of cytotoxic CD8 clonotypes in ibrutinib-treated CLL. Clones were sequenced by immunoSEQ multiplex PCR, and TCRdb holds only the in-frame ones, with some missing. This sample has about 300,000 clones, with approximately 79% found just once. This specimen consisted of PBMCs, obtained at disease progression, from a patient treated with ibrutinib. The receptors stem from a human donor with chronic lymphocytic leukemia.

The chain carries TRBV28 and TRBJ2-5; TRBD2 is a possible D gene (6 bases). The V gene's germline CDR1 is MDHEN and CDR2 SYDVKM. The CDR3 spans 13 residues. Trimming removed 3 bases from V and 2 bases from J, with 7 bases in between. The CDR3 spells CASSLGGQETQYF. CDR3 coding DNA: TGTGCCAGCAGTTTGGGGGGACAAGAGACCCAGTACTTC.

The chain links TRBV29-1 to TRBJ2-7; TRBD2 is a possible D gene (5 bases). V shed 1 base and J shed 2 bases, with 15 bases lying between them. The CDR3 spans 15 residues. Per germline, CDR1 SQVTM and CDR2 ANQGSEA. CDR3 sequence (DNA): TGCAGCGTTGAAGCCCCTCGGCTGGGAGCCTACGAGCAGTACTTC. Protein: CSVEAPRLGAYEQYF.